Presented here are 23 T cell receptor beta chains from one specimen sequenced in a study of cytomegalovirus exposure and HLA in healthy donors. 13 Jbeta primers and 60 Vbeta primers were used for the PCR. Assay used: immunoSEQ multiplex PCR; TCRdb lists only in-frame clones, some missing. Of about 150,000 clones detected, about three quarters appear once; the ten largest clones hold approximately 4%. Sequenced material: PBMCs. The receptors originated from a woman between 40 and 55 years old in good health and CMV-seronegative.

The chain has TRBV6-1 and TRBJ1-2; D perhaps matches TRBD1 (6 bases). Germline V gene lookup returns CDR1 MNHNS and CDR2 SASEGT. V gave up 3 bases and J gave up 8 bases, with 13 bases separating them. This CDR3 is built from 13 residues. DNA for the CDR3: TGTGCCAGCAGTGACGTCTGGACAGAGGGCTACACCTTC. It codes for CASSDVWTEGYTF.

This chain links TRBV29-1 with TRBJ2-5, with TRBD2 matching 8 bases. The closer fit of TRBJ2-7 to the DNA end suggests the J call may be wrong. The CDR3 contains 12 residues. CDR1 and CDR2 (germline): SQVTM, ANQGSEA. For the CDR3, the DNA is TGCAGCGTTGTTAGCGGGATCTACGAGCAGTACTTC. Residues: CSVVSGIYEQYF.

This sequence joins TRBV6-1 and TRBJ2-7, with 11 bases aligning to TRBD1. The CDR3 sequence is 15 residues long. CDR1 MNHNS and CDR2 SASEGT come from the germline V gene. The trim removed 8 bases at V and 4 bases at J, leaving 10 bases unmatched. CDR3 nucleotide sequence: TGTGCCAGCGGGGGGGGGACAGGGGGACGGTACGAGCAGTACTTC. Protein product: CASGGGTGGRYEQYF.

A few counts support this clone. The J gene is TRBJ1-2, the V gene TRBV10-3; 10 nucleotides agree with TRBD1. This CDR3 is built from 16 residues. Germline V gene data show CDR1 as ENHRY and CDR2 as SYGVKD. J was trimmed by 3 bases and V by 4 bases; bases with no gene match: 8. The CDR3 coding sequence is TGTGCCATCAGTGCTCTTCGGACAGGGGGGGACTATGGCTACACCTTC. Protein sequence: CAISALRTGGDYGYTF.

This clone turned up a few times. The chain is built from TRBV19 and TRBJ2-1, with 8 bases matching TRBD2. J was trimmed by 2 bases and V by 6 bases; bases with no gene match: 6. The CDR3 consists of 15 residues. Germline loops: CDR1 LNHDA, CDR2 SQIVND (reference sequence). The CDR3 loop is CASRPAGGPYNEQFF. CDR3 bases: TGTGCCAGTAGGCCCGCGGGGGGCCCCTACAATGAGCAGTTCTTC.

The gene calls are TRBV10-1 and TRBJ2-6, with TRBD2 as a possible D gene (5 bases). This CDR3 contains 18 residues. Trimming removed 0 bases from V and 6 bases from J, with 18 bases in between. Germline-derived CDR1 and CDR2 are WNHNN and SYGVQD (reference sequence). Here the CDR3 reads CASSESTNGPEMANVLTF. DNA of the CDR3: TGCGCCAGCAGTGAGTCGACTAACGGCCCCGAGATGGCCAACGTCCTGACTTTC.

This chain connects TRBV4-1 to TRBJ2-3, with 13 bases fitting TRBD2. The CDR3 is made up of 17 amino acids. Germline loops: CDR1 MGHRA, CDR2 YSYEKL. The ends lost 1 base at V and 4 bases at J; junction bases unmatched: 5. CDR3 loop: CASSQVMGTSGADTQYF. Written as DNA, the CDR3 is TGCGCCAGCAGCCAAGTGATGGGGACTAGCGGGGCAGATACGCAGTATTTT.

This sequence joins TRBV28 and TRBJ2-1; TRBD2 aligns across 9 bases. The CDR3 contains 14 residues. Germline V gives CDR1 MDHEN, CDR2 SYDVKM. V lost 4 bases to trimming and J lost 4 bases; unmatched junction nucleotides: 2. The CDR3 is CASSSLAGYNEQFF. For the CDR3, the DNA is TGTGCCAGCAGTTCGCTAGCGGGATACAATGAGCAGTTCTTC.

The chain links TRBV28 to TRBJ1-5, with D perhaps matching TRBD1 (6 bases). Trimming left V 6 bases short and J 2 bases short, with 14 bases between. This CDR3 is built from 15 residues. CDR1 and CDR2 from the germline V gene are MDHEN and SYDVKM. The CDR3 sequence: CASRPQGEGNQPQHF. The CDR3, as DNA: TGTGCCAGCAGGCCACAGGGAGAGGGCAATCAGCCCCAGCATTTT.

The CDR3 coding sequence is TGTGCCAGCAGCTTGACAGCTAACACTGAAGCTTTCTTT. As protein: CASSLTANTEAFF. V is TRBV7-9 and J is TRBJ1-1, with a possible D match to TRBD1 (5 bases). Germline CDR1 SEHNR, CDR2 FQNEAQ (reference sequence). The CDR3 sequence is 13 residues long. Trimming removed 3 bases from V and 2 bases from J, with 7 bases in between. The variable domain in full, with the rest retrieved from reference TRBV7-9 and TRBJ1-1, is DTGVSQNPRHKITKRGQNVTFRCDPISEHNRLYWYRQTLGQGPEFLTYFQNEAQLEKSRLLSDRFSAERPKGSFSTLEIQRTEQGDSAMYLCASSLTANTEAFFGQGTRLTVV.

The gene calls are TRBV9 and TRBJ1-1, with D unresolved. V gave up 3 bases and J gave up 2 bases, with 14 bases separating them. Germline loops: CDR1 SGDLS, CDR2 YYNGEE. The length of the CDR3 is 15 residues. The DNA for the CDR3 is TGTGCCAGCAGCGCCCACCCAGGTGAAAACACTGAAGCTTTCTTT. The encoded protein is CASSAHPGENTEAFF.

The rearrangement joins TRBV5-4 to TRBJ2-3; 13 positions match TRBD2. The V gene's germline CDR1 is SGHNT and CDR2 YYREEE (reference sequence). V shed 3 bases, J shed 6 bases, and the junction held 4 bases outside the gene matches. The CDR3 extends over 15 amino acids. CDR3 DNA: TGTGCCAGCAGCTCTGGACTAGCGGGAGTGGATACGCAGTATTTT. Encoded protein: CASSSGLAGVDTQYF.

J is TRBJ1-1 and V is TRBV19, with D possibly being TRBD1 (5 bases). Germline V gene data show CDR1 as LNHDA and CDR2 as SQIVND (reference sequence). V was pared by 8 bases and J by 3 bases, with 10 bases between. CDR3 size: 12 residues. The CDR3 DNA reads as TGTGCCAGTCAGGGATGGTACACTGAAGCTTTCTTT. It specifies CASQGWYTEAFF.

CDR3 protein: CASRRSPLHF. CDR3 in DNA: TGTGCCAGTAGGAGATCACCCCTCCACTTT. The rearrangement uses TRBV19 and TRBJ1-6; D unclear. This CDR3 contains 10 residues. V was shortened by 6 bases and J by 10 bases, with 4 bases between the two germline ends. Germline V CDR1 and CDR2: LNHDA, SQIVND (reference sequence).

The chain is built from TRBV5-1 and TRBJ2-7, with 7 bases lining up with TRBD2. Germline V gene data show CDR1 as SGHRS and CDR2 as YFSETQ. J was trimmed by 4 bases and V by 0 bases; bases with no gene match: 4. The CDR3 runs to 14 residues. The CDR3 protein is CASSLGDYTYEQYF. CDR3 DNA: TGCGCCAGCAGCTTGGGGGACTACACGTACGAGCAGTACTTC.

The CDR3 here is CASSLVLASEQYF. Written as DNA, the CDR3 is TGTGCCAGCAGCTTAGTACTAGCGTCCGAGCAGTACTTC. The rearrangement joins TRBV7-9 to TRBJ2-7, with 7 positions matching TRBD2. Germline V CDR1 and CDR2: SEHNR, FQNEAQ (reference sequence). Trimming at V came to 1 base and at J to 6 bases, leaving 3 bases not matched to a gene. The CDR3 extends over 13 amino acids.

V and J are TRBV6-6 and TRBJ2-7, with no clear D. The CDR3 contains 11 residues. The germline V gene encodes CDR1 MNHNY and CDR2 SVGAGI (reference sequence). The V gene lost 2 bases and the J gene lost 5 bases, with 4 bases spanning the gap. CDR3 residues: CASSYLHEQYF. As DNA, the CDR3 is TGTGCCAGCAGTTACCTCCACGAGCAGTACTTC.

The V call is TRBV5-4, the J call TRBJ1-2; TRBD1 is a possible D gene (6 bases). V was clipped by 4 bases and J by 7 bases, with 17 bases between them. CDR3 length equals 14 residues. The germline CDR1 and CDR2 sequences are SGHNT and YYREEE (reference sequence). The CDR3 nucleotides read TGTGCCAGCAGCCCCGAGGGGGGGCGCGGTGGCTACACCTTC. It codes for CASSPEGGRGGYTF.

The gene calls are TRBV6-5 and TRBJ2-5; a possible D gene is TRBD1 (7 bases). Germline-derived CDR1 and CDR2 are MNHEY and SVGAGI. V shed 0 bases and J shed 5 bases, with 13 bases lying between them. This CDR3 has 15 amino acids. The CDR3 region is CASSYSRAGGETQYF. CDR3 DNA sequence: TGTGCCAGCAGTTACTCGCGTGCAGGGGGGGAGACCCAGTACTTC.

This chain links TRBV5-1 with TRBJ2-7; 9 nucleotides line up with TRBD1. Looked up from germline, CDR1 is SGHRS and CDR2 is YFSETQ. CDR3 length equals 14 residues. V trimming: 0 bases; J trimming: 3 bases; junction bases outside the gene matches: 1. The CDR3 DNA is TGCGCCAGCAGCTTGGCGGGACAGGGCTACGAGCAGTACTTC. Protein: CASSLAGQGYEQYF. Variable domain in full (rest from reference TRBV5-1 and TRBJ2-7): KAGVTQTPRYLIKTRGQQVTLSCSPISGHRSVSWYQQTPGQGLQFLFEYFSETQRNKGNFPGRFSGRQFSNSRSEMNVSTLELGDSALYLCASSLAGQGYEQYFGPGTRLTVT.

V gene TRBV29-1 combines with J gene TRBJ2-3; 8 bases map to TRBD2. The J segment lost 2 bases and the V segment lost 4 bases, leaving 11 bases of the junction unmatched. The germline V gene has CDR1 SQVTM and CDR2 ANQGSEA. The CDR3 consists of 16 residues. The CDR3 is CSVVPSGGGSTDTQYF. CDR3 in DNA: TGCAGCGTTGTACCCAGCGGGGGAGGCTCCACAGATACGCAGTATTTT.

The CDR3 nucleotides are TGTGCCAGCAGCTTAGCTGGACTGGGGGATACGCAGTATTTT. Protein sequence: CASSLAGLGDTQYF. The chain employs TRBV7-2 and TRBJ2-3, with a possible D match to TRBD2 (5 bases). The V end was cut by 0 bases, the J end by 6 bases, with 10 bases between. The CDR3 consists of 14 residues. Looked up from germline, CDR1 is SGHTA and CDR2 is FQGNSA.

This clone was seen a few times. The gene calls are TRBV7-9 and TRBJ2-3, with TRBD1 matching over 9 bases. Trimming took 1 base from V and 6 from J; bases not matched to a gene: 8. The CDR3 spans 16 residues. The germline CDR1 and CDR2 sequences are SEHNR and FQNEAQ (reference sequence). In nucleotides, the CDR3 is TGTGCCAGCAGCTTAGAATCCGGGACAGGGCCCGATACGCAGTATTTT. Its translation: CASSLESGTGPDTQYF.